These 14 T cell receptor beta chains originate from one sample sequenced in a study of memory CD4+ T cells and cytomegalovirus serostatus. Repertoires were generated with immunoSEQ multiplex PCR, while TCRdb's copy carries only in-frame clones and drops some. This sample yields about 53,000 clones, of which around 82% are seen a single time; around 0.83% belongs to the top ten. Single viable CD3+CD4+CD8-CD45RO+ cells were sorted as the memory CD4+ T cells. Sample: memory CD4+ T cells from blood. The receptors here all came from an adult in good health and CMV-seronegative.

The rearrangement uses TRBV6-1 and TRBJ2-1; weak D call: TRBD2 (6 bases). CDR3 length: 16 residues. V dropped 2 bases and J dropped 4 bases, with 15 bases sitting between them. Germline loops: CDR1 MNHNS, CDR2 SASEGT. As DNA, the CDR3 is TGTGCCAGCAGTGAACGGGGGACTCCCCCTTACAATGAGCAGTTCTTC. The encoded protein is CASSERGTPPYNEQFF.

This clone was found a few times. The chain carries TRBV6-4 and TRBJ2-3; the match to TRBD2 covers 8 bases. The CDR3 is 14 amino acids. Trimming at V came to 5 bases and at J to 5 bases, leaving 6 bases not matched to a gene. The germline gives CDR1 MRHNA, CDR2 SNTAGT. This chain's CDR3 is CASSLSGGRDTQYF. CDR3 nucleotides: TGTGCCAGCAGTCTGAGCGGGGGTAGAGATACGCAGTATTTT.

The rearrangement uses TRBV4-3 and TRBJ2-5, with D tentatively TRBD2 (7 bases). The CDR3 extends over 16 amino acids. Germline CDR1 reads LGHNA; CDR2 reads YSLEER. Deletions cut 1 base from V and 5 bases from J, with 17 bases between. CDR3 nucleotide sequence: TGCGCCAGCAGCCAAGCCCGGGGGGCCGGGATGGAGACCCAGTACTTC. Its translation is CASSQARGAGMETQYF.

The chain joins TRBV30 to TRBJ2-3, with D possibly TRBD2 on 5 matching bases. Germline CDR1 GTSNPN, CDR2 SVGIG (reference sequence). V lost 1 base and J lost 6, with 5 bases in between. The CDR3 has 11 amino acids. Written as DNA, the CDR3 is TGTGCCTGGAGTGAGCGGGATACGCAGTATTTT. It translates to CAWSERDTQYF.

The chain is built from TRBV5-1 and TRBJ2-1; TRBD1 matches 9 bases. This CDR3 spans 16 amino acids. Unmatched junction bases numbered 9, after V lost 5 bases and J lost 3 bases. CDR1 and CDR2 (germline): SGHRS, YFSETQ. The CDR3 DNA is TGCGCCAGCAGGCAACCGACAGGGGGAGGCTACAATGAGCAGTTCTTC. Its protein is CASRQPTGGGYNEQFF.

The CDR3: CASSAQGRGNQPQHF. In DNA form, the CDR3 reads TGTGCCAGCAGCGCCCAGGGTAGGGGCAATCAGCCCCAGCATTTT. The V call is TRBV7-6, the J call TRBJ1-5, with D possibly being TRBD1 (5 bases). The CDR3 runs to 15 residues. Looked up from germline, CDR1 is SGHVS and CDR2 is FNYEAQ. The V end was cut by 5 bases, the J end by 2 bases, with 13 bases between.

The J gene is TRBJ2-3, the V gene TRBV15, with 7 bases aligning to TRBD2. From germline, CDR1 is LNHNV and CDR2 YYDKDF (reference sequence). The J segment lost 2 bases and the V segment lost 2 bases, leaving 4 bases of the junction unmatched. The CDR3 is made up of 15 amino acids. The CDR3 nucleotides read TGTGCCACCAGCAGACCGGGGGGTTTCACAGATACGCAGTATTTT. It yields the protein CATSRPGGFTDTQYF.

The rearrangement uses TRBV19 and TRBJ2-5; D uncertain. V lost 10 bases and J lost 5, with 11 bases in between. This CDR3 contains 11 residues. The germline V gene encodes CDR1 LNHDA and CDR2 SQIVND (reference sequence). The CDR3 coding sequence is TGTGCCACCTCAAGATGGGAGACCCAGTACTTC. Its protein product is CATSRWETQYF.

This chain links TRBV5-4 with TRBJ2-6, with D unclear. V was pared by 3 bases and J by 15 bases, with 19 bases between. Germline assignment: CDR1 SGHNT and CDR2 YYREEE (reference sequence). The CDR3 has 14 residues. The DNA for the CDR3 is TGTGCCAGCAGCTCCCCCGGCCAGGCTGCGAACCTGACTTTC. It translates to CASSSPGQAANLTF.

The gene calls are TRBV19 and TRBJ1-6, with D possibly matching TRBD1 (5 bases). Per germline, CDR1 LNHDA and CDR2 SQIVND (reference sequence). The V gene lost 5 bases and the J gene lost 10 bases, with 21 bases spanning the gap. The CDR3 covers 16 residues. CDR3 region: CASSLPLPAGHSPLHF. The CDR3 bases are TGTGCCAGTAGTCTACCCCTCCCGGCAGGGCACTCACCCCTCCACTTT.

The chain carries TRBV4-1 and TRBJ2-3; TRBD2 matches 7 bases. Unmatched junction bases numbered 13, after V lost 1 base and J lost 3 bases. The length of the CDR3 is 18 residues. Germline-derived CDR1 and CDR2 are MGHRA and YSYEKL. The CDR3 here is CASSQGGGMRLGTDTQYF. The CDR3 DNA reads as TGCGCCAGCAGCCAAGGGGGGGGGATGAGGTTGGGGACAGATACGCAGTATTTT.

The chain combines TRBV27 with TRBJ1-2; D gene unclear. The germline V and J ends were trimmed by 0 bases and 4 bases, with 12 bases remaining between them. Germline CDR1 reads MNHEY; CDR2 reads SMNVEV (reference sequence). The CDR3 spans 15 residues. The CDR3 sequence: CASSLSTEPSYGYTF. DNA of the CDR3: TGTGCCAGCAGTTTATCCACGGAACCTTCCTATGGCTACACCTTC.

A few counts support this clone. This chain connects TRBV13 to TRBJ2-3, with a weak D call TRBD2 (5 bases). V shed 8 bases and J shed 3 bases, with 15 bases lying between them. The CDR3 consists of 14 residues. The germline CDR1 and CDR2 sequences are PRHDT and FYEKMQ (reference sequence). This chain's CDR3 is CASGRSGETDTQYF. CDR3 DNA: TGTGCCAGCGGCCGATCCGGGGAGACAGATACGCAGTATTTT.

This clone was detected only a few times. This sequence joins TRBV30 and TRBJ2-5; D is possibly TRBD1 (5 bases). CDR1 and CDR2 from the germline V gene are GTSNPN and SVGIG (reference sequence). This CDR3 is built from 12 residues. V dropped 2 bases and J dropped 4 bases, with 8 bases sitting between them. The CDR3 sequence: CAWSTGLETQYF. The CDR3 DNA reads TGTGCCTGGAGTACAGGCTTAGAGACCCAGTACTTC. The variable domain in full, completed from reference TRBV30 and TRBJ2-5, reads SQTIHQWPATLVQPVGSPLSLECTVEGTSNPNLYWYRQAAGRGLQLLFYSVGIGQISSEVPQNLSASRPQDRQFILSSKKLLLSDSGFYLCAWSTGLETQYFGPGTRLLVL.